The 24 T cell receptor beta chains below come from one sample, sequenced in a study of early T cells in non-severe SARS-CoV-2 infection. TCRdb analysed the 5' RACE reads with MiXCR anew, one entry per CDR3 protein. The data contain 30,000 to 40,000 distinct CDR3 sequences, around 5% of them singletons. Input material: whole blood. The receptors derive from an adult who was a healthcare worker with PCR-confirmed SARS-CoV-2 infection or an uninfected control (not recorded which).

A few counts support this clonotype. The V and J genes are TRBV28 and TRBJ2-7; TRBD1 agrees at 7 bases. The CDR3 runs 14 residues. CDR1 and CDR2 from the germline V gene are MDHEN and SYDVKM. V lost 8 bases, J lost 2 bases, and 9 bases stayed unmatched. CDR3 amino acids: CASRPGGRPYEQYF. CDR3 DNA sequence: TGTGCCAGCCGCCCAGGGGGTCGCCCCTACGAGCAGTACTTC. The full variable domain, rest sourced from reference TRBV28 and TRBJ2-7, is DVKVTQSSRYLVKRTGEKVFLECVQDMDHENMFWYRQDPGLGLRLIYFSYDVKMKEKGDIPEGYSVSREKKERFSLILESASTNQTSMYLCASRPGGRPYEQYFGPGTRLTVT.

This clonotype was observed at least ten times. This chain uses TRBV19 with TRBJ2-3; D remains ambiguous. Trimming took 6 bases from V and 0 from J, leaving 4 bases between them. This CDR3 is 12 amino acids long. In germline, CDR1 is LNHDA, CDR2 SQIVND (reference sequence). CDR3 amino acids: CASSGSTDTQYF. CDR3 coding DNA: TGTGCCAGTAGCGGGAGCACAGATACGCAGTATTTT.

This clonotype was counted ten times or more. V is TRBV6-1 and J is TRBJ2-7, with D possibly matching TRBD1 (6 bases). V was trimmed by 5 bases and J by 2 bases, leaving 10 bases between them. Germline-derived CDR1 and CDR2 are MNHNS and SASEGT. This CDR3 has 13 residues. The CDR3 nucleotides are TGTGCCAGCAGTCGGACAGAGACCTACGAGCAGTACTTC. Translating it yields CASSRTETYEQYF.

This clonotype was seen a few times. The chain joins TRBV6-6 to TRBJ2-4; TRBD2 might be the D (6 bases). The germline CDR1 and CDR2 sequences are MNHNY and SVGAGI (reference sequence). V lost 2 bases and J lost 7, with 15 bases in between. The CDR3 length is 15 residues. The CDR3 here is CASSYQRTMGNIQYF. DNA for the CDR3: TGTGCCAGCAGTTACCAGAGGACTATGGGGAACATTCAGTACTTC.

There are a few counts of this clonotype. The chain recombines TRBV15 with TRBJ1-1, with 7 nucleotides matching TRBD1. Looked up from germline, CDR1 is LNHNV and CDR2 is YYDKDF (reference sequence). V trimming: 5 bases; J trimming: 0 bases; junction bases outside the gene matches: 12. This CDR3 has 17 residues. CDR3 residues: CATSGETTGVMNTEAFF. DNA of the CDR3: TGTGCCACCAGCGGGGAAACAACAGGGGTCATGAACACTGAAGCTTTCTTT.

Only a few counts were recorded for this clonotype. This sequence joins TRBV29-1 and TRBJ1-5; D remains unclear. The V gene lost 5 bases and the J gene lost 5 bases, with 13 bases spanning the gap. The germline V gene has CDR1 SQVTM and CDR2 ANQGSEA. The CDR3 has 13 residues. CDR3: CSVYRHLHQPQHF. DNA of the CDR3: TGCAGCGTTTACCGACATTTGCATCAGCCCCAGCATTTT.

This clonotype has at least ten counts. V and J are TRBV12-3 or TRBV12-4 and TRBJ1-2, with D unclear. There are 14 residues in the CDR3. V shed 6 bases and J shed 6 bases, with 17 bases lying between them. Here the CDR3 DNA reads TGTGCCAGCAGCCCCCGGCGGGGAGCTCATGGCTACACCTTC. Amino acid sequence: CASSPRRGAHGYTF.

This clonotype was seen a handful of times. The chain is built from TRBV3-1 and TRBJ1-1, with D maybe TRBD1 (6 bases). Germline CDR1 LGHDT, CDR2 YNNKEL (reference sequence). The germline V and J ends were trimmed by 2 bases and 1 base, with 11 bases remaining between them. This CDR3 contains 15 residues. The CDR3 coding sequence is TGTGCCAGCAGCCAACGGACAGACAGGAACACTGAAGCTTTCTTT. Amino acids: CASSQRTDRNTEAFF. Supplemented by reference TRBV3-1 and TRBJ1-1, the full variable domain reads DTAVSQTPKYLVTQMGNDKSIKCEQNLGHDTMYWYKQDSKKFLKIMFSYNNKELIINETVPNRFSPKSPDKAHLNLHINSLELGDSAVYFCASSQRTDRNTEAFFGQGTRLTVV.

At least ten counts were recorded for this clonotype. The chain is built from TRBV3-1 and TRBJ2-7, with 10 bases matching TRBD2. Germline CDR1 LGHDT, CDR2 YNNKEL (reference sequence). This CDR3 is 14 amino acids long. V dropped 2 bases and J dropped 3; count of bases not matched to a gene: 1. The CDR3 here is CASSQLAGDYEQYF. In DNA form, the CDR3 reads TGTGCCAGCAGCCAACTAGCGGGGGACTACGAGCAGTACTTC.

This clonotype was counted many times. The chain couples TRBV2 to TRBJ2-3; D perhaps matches TRBD2 (6 bases). This CDR3 contains 15 residues. Germline CDR1 and CDR2: SNHLY and FYNNEI. The V end was cut by 5 bases, the J end by 2 bases, with 14 bases between. The CDR3 reads CASSPPWGVTDTQYF. In DNA form, the CDR3 reads TGTGCCAGCAGTCCCCCTTGGGGGGTCACAGATACGCAGTATTTT.

The rearrangement uses TRBV3-1 and TRBJ2-5; TRBD1 is a possible D gene (6 bases). The CDR3 runs 12 residues. Germline loops: CDR1 LGHDT, CDR2 YNNKEL (reference sequence). Trimming removed 4 bases from V and 13 bases from J, with 16 bases in between. CDR3 DNA sequence: TGTGCCAGCAGCCCCCCGGCAGGGGAGCGGTACTTC. Translated, it gives CASSPPAGERYF.

This CDR3 reads CASSRERGGLNEQFF. CDR3 in DNA: TGTGCCAGCAGCCGAGAGCGGGGGGGCCTAAATGAGCAGTTCTTC. V and J are TRBV2 and TRBJ2-1; 10 nucleotides agree with TRBD2. CDR1 is SNHLY and CDR2 is FYNNEI in the germline V gene. This CDR3 comprises 15 residues. V trimming: 6 bases; J trimming: 7 bases; junction bases outside the gene matches: 9.

In regard to this clonotype: Given a much more abundant clone one base away, this may be a read error. V usage is TRBV2 and J usage is TRBJ1-4, with 8 bases lining up with TRBD1. The trim removed 6 bases at V and 8 bases at J, leaving 14 bases unmatched. In germline, CDR1 is SNHLY, CDR2 FYNNEI. The CDR3 consists of 16 residues. CDR3: CASSRTQDRVNEKLFF. The DNA for the CDR3 is TGTGCCAGCAGCCGAACCCAGGACAGGGTGAACGAAAAACTGTTTTTT. The entire variable domain, with the rest obtained from reference TRBV2 and TRBJ1-4, is as follows: EPEVTQTPSHQVTQMGQEVILRCVPISNHLYFYWYRQILGQKVEFLVSFYNNEISEKSEIFDDQFSVERPDGSNFTLKIRSTKLEDSAMYFCASSRTQDRVNEKLFFGSGTQLSVL.

This clonotype was observed many times. The chain is built from TRBV6-5 and TRBJ2-7; 10 bases are a match to TRBD1. The length of the CDR3 is 14 residues. Germline lookup yields CDR1 MNHEY and CDR2 SVGAGI. J gave up 2 bases and V 6 bases, and 4 bases lay outside the gene matches. CDR3 coding DNA: TGTGCCAGCAGGTCGGGACAGGGGCCCTACGAGCAGTACTTC. Its protein product is CASRSGQGPYEQYF.

J is TRBJ2-5 and V is TRBV6-1; the D is unclear. This CDR3 contains 13 residues. V was pared by 4 bases and J by 5 bases, with 11 bases between. The germline V gene has CDR1 MNHNS and CDR2 SASEGT. The CDR3 DNA reads TGTGCCAGCAGTGCCCTCGTCATGGAGACCCAGTACTTC. As protein: CASSALVMETQYF.

The table lists this clonotype with a few counts. The gene calls are TRBV5-5 and TRBJ2-3, with D tentatively TRBD1 (5 bases). The CDR3 is 15 residues long. CDR1 and CDR2 (germline): SGHKS, YYEKEE (reference sequence). The V end lost 1 base, the J end lost 0 bases, and 9 bases lay between the germline ends. The CDR3 nucleotides are TGTGCCAGCAGCTTGATTGACAGTAGCACAGATACGCAGTATTTT. Translating gives CASSLIDSSTDTQYF.

Ten or more counts support this clonotype. This chain links TRBV29-1 with TRBJ2-7; no firm D call. Trimming pared 7 bases from V and 2 bases from J, leaving 21 bases between. The CDR3 runs 15 residues. Looked up from germline, CDR1 is SQVTM and CDR2 is ANQGSEA. Here the CDR3 reads CSAFTEPPPAYEQYF. The CDR3 DNA reads TGCAGCGCCTTCACCGAACCACCTCCAGCCTACGAGCAGTACTTC.

This clonotype was seen only a few times. The chain combines TRBV5-4 with TRBJ1-4; D is uncertain. Trimming pared 0 bases from V and 5 bases from J, leaving 17 bases between. Germline V gives CDR1 SGHNT, CDR2 YYREEE (reference sequence). The length of the CDR3 is 17 residues. For the CDR3, the DNA is TGTGCCAGCAGCTTGGGGGTTTCCGGCACAGAAAATGAAAAACTGTTTTTT. Residues: CASSLGVSGTENEKLFF. Full variable domain (outside the CDR3, taken from reference TRBV5-4 and TRBJ1-4): ETGVTQSPTHLIKTRGQQVTLRCSSQSGHNTVSWYQQALGQGPQFIFQYYREEENGRGNFPPRFSGLQFPNYSSELNVNALELDDSALYLCASSLGVSGTENEKLFFGSGTQLSVL.

This clonotype was recorded many times. The V and J genes are TRBV7-9 and TRBJ2-5; 11 positions match TRBD1. Trimming removed 5 bases from V and 6 bases from J; junction bases left unmatched: 14. CDR1 and CDR2 from the germline V gene are SEHNR and FQNEAQ (reference sequence). CDR3 length equals 17 residues. The CDR3 loop is CASSLPPGQGGGKTQYF. CDR3 nucleotide sequence: TGTGCCAGCAGCCTCCCTCCGGGACAGGGGGGCGGGAAGACCCAGTACTTC.

This clonotype was recorded many times. This sequence joins TRBV29-1 and TRBJ2-2; D is perhaps TRBD1 or TRBD2 (5 bases each). Trimming removed 7 bases at V and 4 bases at J, with 16 bases between. The CDR3 length is 14 residues. Germline V gives CDR1 SQVTM, CDR2 ANQGSEA. CDR3 sequence: CSGGDSGFTGELFF. The DNA of the CDR3 is TGCAGCGGGGGAGACTCAGGGTTCACCGGGGAGCTGTTTTTT.

This clonotype has more than one count but fewer than ten. J is TRBJ1-2 and V is TRBV12-3 or TRBV12-4, with D maybe TRBD1 (6 bases). The V and J ends lost 6 bases and 8 bases respectively, with 16 bases between them. The CDR3 runs 13 residues. CDR3 region: CASSPGQRLGYTF. Written as DNA, the CDR3 is TGTGCCAGCAGCCCGGGACAACGGCTAGGCTACACCTTC.

The chain couples TRBV5-1 to TRBJ2-1, with TRBD1 matching 9 bases. Germline-derived CDR1 and CDR2 are SGHRS and YFSETQ. The CDR3 has 17 residues. V shed 4 bases, J shed 2 bases, and the junction held 10 bases outside the gene matches. CDR3 coding DNA: TGCGCCAGCAGCCTTCGAGGGGACAGGGAAGCCTACAATGAGCAGTTCTTC. Translated: CASSLRGDREAYNEQFF.

This clonotype has at least ten counts. This chain uses TRBV4-3 with TRBJ2-2; 10 nucleotides match TRBD2. The CDR3 loop spans 16 amino acids. Germline-derived CDR1 and CDR2 are LGHNA and YSLEER. J was trimmed by 6 bases and V by 1 base; bases with no gene match: 5. This CDR3 is CASSQALAGTPGELFF. CDR3 nucleotides: TGCGCCAGCAGCCAAGCACTAGCGGGGACCCCCGGGGAGCTGTTTTTT.

This clonotype is labeled as medium-sized. The chain has TRBV11-2 and TRBJ2-1, with D unclear. The V gene's germline CDR1 is SGHAT and CDR2 FQNNGV. The CDR3 is 13 amino acids. V shed 3 bases and J shed 4 bases, with 7 bases lying between them. CDR3 DNA sequence: TGTGCCAGCAGCTTGAGCCATTACAATGAGCAGTTCTTC. Residues: CASSLSHYNEQFF.